This is a list of T cell receptor beta chains from one sample in a study of blood T cells in healthy people across ages. MiXCR, applied by TCRdb to the 5' RACE reads, yields one record per CDR3 protein. The sample consists of roughly 800,000 distinct CDR3 sequences, 50% to 65% of them appearing once. Sequences were obtained from blood. These receptors were collected from a man older than 75 in good health. CDR3s include the opening cysteine and the closing phenylalanine or tryptophan. Fields, in order: clone size, D gene, J gene, V gene, CDR3 protein, CDR3 DNA. The D gene is left open where the match is weak. Size is omitted from some rows. Given values are once, few, many or a class for expanded clones.

NA	TRBD2	TRBJ2-7	TRBV20-1	CSASQREGLQEQYF	TGCAGTGCTAGCCAGCGGGAGGGCTTACAGGAGCAGTACTTC
once	NA	TRBJ2-5	TRBV20-1	CSAPDRTQETQYF	TGCAGTGCTCCTGACAGGACTCAAGAGACCCAGTACTTC
few	NA	TRBJ2-6	TRBV4-1	CASSQVVTGANVLTF	TGCGCCAGCAGTCAAGTCGTAACTGGGGCCAACGTCCTGACTTTC
few	NA	TRBJ2-7	TRBV12-3/TRBV12-4	CASSYGGTYEQYF	TGTGCCAGCAGTTACGGTGGTACCTACGAGCAGTACTTC
NA	NA	TRBJ2-5	TRBV29-1	CSVSHKEEETQYF	TGCAGCGTGTCACATAAGGAGGAAGAGACCCAGTACTTC
NA	NA	TRBJ2-5	TRBV4-2	CASSQDVGQLGGQGTQYF	TGTGCCAGCAGCCAAGATGTAGGGCAGCTTGGGGGGCAAGGGACCCAGTACTTC
NA	NA	TRBJ2-7	TRBV3-1	CASSQDIGGSTYEQYF	TGTGCCAGCAGCCAAGATATAGGCGGGTCCACCTACGAGCAGTACTTC
few	NA	TRBJ2-5	TRBV7-9	CASSFPGGGETQYF	TGTGCCAGCAGCTTCCCAGGGGGAGGGGAGACCCAGTACTTC
NA	TRBD1	TRBJ1-2	TRBV12-3/TRBV12-4	CASSGGQGDGYTF	TGTGCCAGCAGTGGGGGACAGGGGGACGGCTACACCTTC
NA	NA	TRBJ1-1	TRBV29-1	CSALGHLMNTEAFF	TGCAGCGCCTTGGGGCATCTTATGAACACTGAAGCTTTCTTT
NA	NA	TRBJ1-1	TRBV20-1	CSAAGPDTEAFF	TGCAGCGCGGCAGGCCCAGACACTGAAGCTTTCTTT
NA	NA	TRBJ2-7	TRBV4-2	CASSQARGGTYNEQYF	TGTGCCAGCAGCCAAGCGCGAGGAGGGACCTACAATGAGCAGTACTTC